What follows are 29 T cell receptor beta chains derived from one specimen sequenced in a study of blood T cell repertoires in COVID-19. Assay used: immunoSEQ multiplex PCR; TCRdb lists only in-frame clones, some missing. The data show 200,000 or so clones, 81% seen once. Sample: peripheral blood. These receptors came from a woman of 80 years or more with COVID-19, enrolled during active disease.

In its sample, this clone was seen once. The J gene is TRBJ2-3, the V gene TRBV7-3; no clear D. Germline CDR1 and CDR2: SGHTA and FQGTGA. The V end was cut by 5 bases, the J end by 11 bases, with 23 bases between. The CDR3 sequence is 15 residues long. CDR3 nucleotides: TGTGCCAGCAGCCAGACTCCTGGCAGTTTTAGTATGCAGTATTTT. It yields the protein CASSQTPGSFSMQYF.

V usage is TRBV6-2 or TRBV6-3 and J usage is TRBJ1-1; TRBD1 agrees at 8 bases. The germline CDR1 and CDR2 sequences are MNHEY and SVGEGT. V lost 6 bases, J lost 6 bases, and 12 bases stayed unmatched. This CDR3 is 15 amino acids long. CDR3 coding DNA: TGTGCCAGCAGCCGATCCGTACAGGGGGGGTCTGAAGCTTTCTTT. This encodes CASSRSVQGGSEAFF.

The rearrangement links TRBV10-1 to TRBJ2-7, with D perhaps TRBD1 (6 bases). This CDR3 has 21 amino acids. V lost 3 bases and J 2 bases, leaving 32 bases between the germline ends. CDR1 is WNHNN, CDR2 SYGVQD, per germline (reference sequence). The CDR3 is CASSEVLSPNFDRFKTYEQYF. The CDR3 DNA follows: TGCGCCAGCAGTGAAGTATTATCGCCGAATTTCGACAGGTTCAAGACCTACGAGCAGTACTTC.

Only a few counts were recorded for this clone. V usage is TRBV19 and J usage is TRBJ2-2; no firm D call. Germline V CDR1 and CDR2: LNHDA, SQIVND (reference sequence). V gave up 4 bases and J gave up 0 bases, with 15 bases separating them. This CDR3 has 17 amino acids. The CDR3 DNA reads TGTGCCAGTAGTAGGTCTGATTTGCAGACGAACACCGGGGAGCTGTTTTTT. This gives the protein CASSRSDLQTNTGELFF.

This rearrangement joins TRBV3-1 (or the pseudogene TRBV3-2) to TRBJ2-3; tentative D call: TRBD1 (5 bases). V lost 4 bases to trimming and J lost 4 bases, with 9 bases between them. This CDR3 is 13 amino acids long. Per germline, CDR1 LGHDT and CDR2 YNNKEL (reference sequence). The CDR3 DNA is TGTGCCAGCAGCCCCCCAGGGCCAGATACGCAGTATTTT. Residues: CASSPPGPDTQYF.

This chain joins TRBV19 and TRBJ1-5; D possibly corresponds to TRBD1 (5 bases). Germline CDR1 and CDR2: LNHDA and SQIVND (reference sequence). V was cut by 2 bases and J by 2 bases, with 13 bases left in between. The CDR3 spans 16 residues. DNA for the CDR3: TGTGCCAGTAGTATAAACGGGGGTCATGGCAATCAGCCCCAGCATTTT. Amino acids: CASSINGGHGNQPQHF.

CDR3: CASSRTSRAGNTEAFF. The CDR3 DNA is TGCGCCAGCAGCCGAACGAGCAGGGCGGGAAACACTGAAGCTTTCTTT. The rearrangement uses TRBV4-1 and TRBJ1-1; D is perhaps TRBD1 (5 bases). The germline V gene has CDR1 MGHRA and CDR2 YSYEKL. CDR3 length equals 16 residues. V lost 4 bases and J 2 bases, leaving 17 bases between the germline ends.

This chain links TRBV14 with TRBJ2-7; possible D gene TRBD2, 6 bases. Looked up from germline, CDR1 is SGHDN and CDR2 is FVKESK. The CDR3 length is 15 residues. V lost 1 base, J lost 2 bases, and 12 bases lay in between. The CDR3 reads CASSQVSGPTYEQYF. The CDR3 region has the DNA TGTGCCAGCAGCCAAGTTAGCGGTCCAACCTACGAGCAGTACTTC.

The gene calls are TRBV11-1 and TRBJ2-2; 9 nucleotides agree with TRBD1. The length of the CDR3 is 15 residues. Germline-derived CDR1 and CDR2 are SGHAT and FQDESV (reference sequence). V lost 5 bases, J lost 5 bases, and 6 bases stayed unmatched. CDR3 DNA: TGTGCCAGCAGCCCATGGACAGGGGAAACCGGGGAGCTGTTTTTT. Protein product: CASSPWTGETGELFF.

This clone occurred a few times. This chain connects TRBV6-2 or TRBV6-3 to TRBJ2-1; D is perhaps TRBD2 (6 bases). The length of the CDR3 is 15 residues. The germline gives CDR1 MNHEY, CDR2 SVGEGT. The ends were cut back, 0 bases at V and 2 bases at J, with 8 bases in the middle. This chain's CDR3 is CASSYSPGAYNEQFF. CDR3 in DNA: TGTGCCAGCAGTTACTCCCCGGGAGCCTACAATGAGCAGTTCTTC.

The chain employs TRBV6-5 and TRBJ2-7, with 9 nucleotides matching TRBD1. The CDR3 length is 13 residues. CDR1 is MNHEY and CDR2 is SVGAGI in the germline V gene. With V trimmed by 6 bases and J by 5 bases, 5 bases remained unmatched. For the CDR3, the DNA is TGTGCCAGCAGCCACAGGGGGCGGAACGAGCAGTACTTC. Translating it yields CASSHRGRNEQYF.

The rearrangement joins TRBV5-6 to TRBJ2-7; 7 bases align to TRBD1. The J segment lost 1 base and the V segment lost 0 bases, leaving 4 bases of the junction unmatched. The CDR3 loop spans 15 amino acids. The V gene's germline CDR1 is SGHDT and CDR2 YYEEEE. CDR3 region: CASSLDRGFSYEQYF. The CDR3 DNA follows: TGTGCCAGCAGCTTGGACAGGGGCTTTTCCTACGAGCAGTACTTC. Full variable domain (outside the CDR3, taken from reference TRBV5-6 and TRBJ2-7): DAGVTQSPTHLIKTRGQQVTLRCSPKSGHDTVSWYQQALGQGPQFIFQYYEEEERQRGNFPDRFSGHQFPNYSSELNVNALLLGDSALYLCASSLDRGFSYEQYFGPGTRLTVT.

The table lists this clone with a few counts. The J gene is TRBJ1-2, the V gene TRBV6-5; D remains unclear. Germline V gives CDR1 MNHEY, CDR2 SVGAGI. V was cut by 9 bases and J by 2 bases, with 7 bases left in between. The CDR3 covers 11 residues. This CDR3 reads CASTVNYGYTF. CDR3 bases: TGTGCCAGTACAGTAAACTATGGCTACACCTTC.

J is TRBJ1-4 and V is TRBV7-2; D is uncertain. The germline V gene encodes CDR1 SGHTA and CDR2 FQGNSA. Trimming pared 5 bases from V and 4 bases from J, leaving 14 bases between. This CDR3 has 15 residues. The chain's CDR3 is CASSRTTVRNEKLFF. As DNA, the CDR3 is TGTGCCAGCAGCCGCACTACGGTGCGTAATGAAAAACTGTTTTTT.

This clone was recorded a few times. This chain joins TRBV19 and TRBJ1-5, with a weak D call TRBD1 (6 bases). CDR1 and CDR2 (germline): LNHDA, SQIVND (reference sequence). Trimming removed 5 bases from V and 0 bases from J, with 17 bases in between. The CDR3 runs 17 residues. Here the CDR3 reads CASSETGLHYSNQPQHF. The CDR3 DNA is TGTGCCAGTAGTGAGACAGGACTTCATTATAGCAATCAGCCCCAGCATTTT.

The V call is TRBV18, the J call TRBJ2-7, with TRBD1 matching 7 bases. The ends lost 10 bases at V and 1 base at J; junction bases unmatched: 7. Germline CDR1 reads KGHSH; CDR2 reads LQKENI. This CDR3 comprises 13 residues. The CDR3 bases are TGTGCCACCCGTGAACAGGGGTCCTACGAGCAGTACTTC. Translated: CATREQGSYEQYF.

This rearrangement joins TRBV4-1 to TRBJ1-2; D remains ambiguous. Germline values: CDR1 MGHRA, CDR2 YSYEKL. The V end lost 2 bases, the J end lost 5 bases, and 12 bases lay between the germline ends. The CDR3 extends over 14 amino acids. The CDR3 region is CASSQLLLGYGYTF. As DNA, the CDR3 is TGCGCCAGCAGCCAACTACTACTAGGGTATGGCTACACCTTC.

The DNA for the CDR3 is TGTGCCAGCAGCCAGGGACAGGGGCTGGTTGAGACCCAGTACTTC. Protein: CASSQGQGLVETQYF. The genes are TRBV6-6 and TRBJ2-5; 10 nucleotides align to TRBD1. This CDR3 comprises 15 residues. The V and J ends lost 6 bases and 5 bases, in that order; junction bases with no gene match: 9. CDR1 and CDR2 from the germline V gene are MNHNY and SVGAGI (reference sequence).

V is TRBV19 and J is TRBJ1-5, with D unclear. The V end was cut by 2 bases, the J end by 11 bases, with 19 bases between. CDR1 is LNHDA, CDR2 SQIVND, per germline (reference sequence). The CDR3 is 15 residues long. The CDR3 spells CASSITSTGIRTQHF. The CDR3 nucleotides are TGTGCCAGTAGTATAACTTCGACGGGGATCAGGACCCAGCATTTT.

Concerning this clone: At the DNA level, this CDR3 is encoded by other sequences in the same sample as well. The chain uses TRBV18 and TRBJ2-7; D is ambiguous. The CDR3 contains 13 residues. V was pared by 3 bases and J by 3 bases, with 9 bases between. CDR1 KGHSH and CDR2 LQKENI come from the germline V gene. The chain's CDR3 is CASSPRQDYEQYF. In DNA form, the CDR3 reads TGTGCCAGCTCACCGCGCCAGGACTACGAGCAGTACTTC.

This CDR3 reads CASSFRDRVRAFF. CDR3 DNA: TGTGCCAGCAGCTTCCGGGACAGGGTCCGAGCTTTCTTT. The chain combines TRBV7-9 with TRBJ1-1; TRBD1 aligns across 9 bases. This CDR3 region has 13 residues. Trimming cost V 3 bases and J 10 bases; bases outside gene matches: 6. Per germline, CDR1 SEHNR and CDR2 FQNEAQ (reference sequence). Filled out from reference TRBV7-9 and TRBJ1-1, the complete variable domain reads DTGVSQNPRHKITKRGQNVTFRCDPISEHNRLYWYRQTLGQGPEFLTYFQNEAQLEKSRLLSDRFSAERPKGSFSTLEIQRTEQGDSAMYLCASSFRDRVRAFFGQGTRLTVV.

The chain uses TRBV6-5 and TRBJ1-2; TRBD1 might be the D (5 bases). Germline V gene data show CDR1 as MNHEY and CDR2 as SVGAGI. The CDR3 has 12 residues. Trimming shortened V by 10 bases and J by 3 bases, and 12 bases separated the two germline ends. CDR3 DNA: TGTGCCACCGGACGGGGGGACTATGGCTACACCTTC. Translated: CATGRGDYGYTF.

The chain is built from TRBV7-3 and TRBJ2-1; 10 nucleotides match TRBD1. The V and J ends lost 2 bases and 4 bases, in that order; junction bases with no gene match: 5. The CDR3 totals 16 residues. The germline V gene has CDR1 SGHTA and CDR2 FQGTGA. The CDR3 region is CASSLGTGAVYNEQFF. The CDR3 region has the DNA TGTGCCAGCAGCTTAGGGACAGGGGCAGTATACAATGAGCAGTTCTTC.

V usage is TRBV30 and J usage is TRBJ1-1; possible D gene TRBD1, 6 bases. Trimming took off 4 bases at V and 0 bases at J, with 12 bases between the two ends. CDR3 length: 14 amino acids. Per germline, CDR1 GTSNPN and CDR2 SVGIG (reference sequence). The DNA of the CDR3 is TGTGCCTGGACTACAGGGTACATGAACACTGAAGCTTTCTTT. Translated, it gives CAWTTGYMNTEAFF.

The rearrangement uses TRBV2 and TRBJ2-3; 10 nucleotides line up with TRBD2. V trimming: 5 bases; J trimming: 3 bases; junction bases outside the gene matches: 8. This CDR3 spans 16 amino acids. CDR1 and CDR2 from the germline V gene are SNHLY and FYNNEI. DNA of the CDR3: TGTGCCAGCAGTCCGCGGACTAGCGGAGGGACAGATACGCAGTATTTT. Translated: CASSPRTSGGTDTQYF.

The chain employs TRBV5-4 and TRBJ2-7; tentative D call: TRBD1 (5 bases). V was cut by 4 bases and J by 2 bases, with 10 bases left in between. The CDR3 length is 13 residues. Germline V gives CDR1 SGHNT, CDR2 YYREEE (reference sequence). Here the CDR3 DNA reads TGTGCCAGCAGCATTCAGGGAACCTACGAGCAGTACTTC. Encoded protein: CASSIQGTYEQYF.

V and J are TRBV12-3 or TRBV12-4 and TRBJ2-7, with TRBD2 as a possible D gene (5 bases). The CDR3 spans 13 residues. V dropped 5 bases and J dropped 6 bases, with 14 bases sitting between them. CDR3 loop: CASSTAGISEQYF. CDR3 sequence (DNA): TGTGCCAGCAGTACCGCCGGGATATCCGAGCAGTACTTC.

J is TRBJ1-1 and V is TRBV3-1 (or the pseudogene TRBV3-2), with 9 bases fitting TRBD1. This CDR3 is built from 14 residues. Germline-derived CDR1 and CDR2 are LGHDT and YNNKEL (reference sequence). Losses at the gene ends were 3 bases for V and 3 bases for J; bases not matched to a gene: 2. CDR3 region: CASSHWDRDTEAFF. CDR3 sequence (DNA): TGTGCCAGCAGCCACTGGGACAGGGACACTGAAGCTTTCTTT.

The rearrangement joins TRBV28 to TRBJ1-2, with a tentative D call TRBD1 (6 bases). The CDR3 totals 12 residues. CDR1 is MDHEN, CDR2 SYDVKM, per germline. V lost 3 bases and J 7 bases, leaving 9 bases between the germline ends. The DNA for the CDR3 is TGTGCCAGCAGTTTGGCAGGGGTTGGCTACACCTTC. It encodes CASSLAGVGYTF.